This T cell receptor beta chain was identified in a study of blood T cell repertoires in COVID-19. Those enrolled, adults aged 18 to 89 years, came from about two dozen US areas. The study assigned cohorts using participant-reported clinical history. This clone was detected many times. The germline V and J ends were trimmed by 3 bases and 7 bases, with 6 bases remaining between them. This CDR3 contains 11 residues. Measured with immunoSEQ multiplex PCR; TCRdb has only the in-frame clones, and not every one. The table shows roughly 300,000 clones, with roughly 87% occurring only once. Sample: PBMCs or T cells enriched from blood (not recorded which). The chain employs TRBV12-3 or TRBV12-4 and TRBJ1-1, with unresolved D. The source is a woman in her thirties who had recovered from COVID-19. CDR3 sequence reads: CASSFTGEAFF. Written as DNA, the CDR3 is TGTGCCAGCAGTTTCACGGGTGAAGCTTTCTTT.